The clone carrying this TCR beta chain was seen ten or more times. Its antigen remains unidentified. These data are taken from a study of T cell repertoires in cytomegalovirus infection. For the study at large: It was the public TCR beta signatures that indicated both CMV infection and matching HLA type.

TCRdb re-analysed the reads in MiXCR, keeping a single row per CDR3 protein. The sample carries about 130,000 distinct CDR3 sequences, 8% to 9% recorded once. General study points: It was HLA-C-restricted CMV-specific TCR beta clonotypes that dominated the response ex vivo. Totalled public TCR beta family frequency picked out people who carried CMV plus the relevant HLA.

Per the germline V gene, CDR1 is MGHDK and CDR2 is SYGVNS. Trimming removed 5 bases at V and 0 bases at J, with 16 bases between. CDR3 length: 17 residues. The chain is built from TRBV25-1 and TRBJ1-4; possible D gene TRBD1, 6 bases. The sequenced sample was PBMCs. This TCR derives from a human donor in good health (CMV status not recorded). Some clones in this sample may be carry-over from other donors' samples. Here the CDR3 DNA reads TGTGCCAGCAGTCCGACAGGCCCGAAATCAACTAATGAAAAACTGTTTTTT. Encoded protein: CASSPTGPKSTNEKLFF.